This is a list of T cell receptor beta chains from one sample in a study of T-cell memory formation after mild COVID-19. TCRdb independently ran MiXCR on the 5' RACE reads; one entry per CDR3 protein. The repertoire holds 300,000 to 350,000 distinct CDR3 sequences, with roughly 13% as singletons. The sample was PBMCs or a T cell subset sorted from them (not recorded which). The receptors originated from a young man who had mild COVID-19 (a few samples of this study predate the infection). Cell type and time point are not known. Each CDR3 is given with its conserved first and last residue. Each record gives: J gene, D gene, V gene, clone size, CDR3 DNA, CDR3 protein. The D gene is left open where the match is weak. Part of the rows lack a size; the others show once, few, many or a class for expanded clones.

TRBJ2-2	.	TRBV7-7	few	TGTGCCAGCAGCTTAGGAGACAGCCCTTACACCGGGGAGCTGTTTTTT	CASSLGDSPYTGELFF
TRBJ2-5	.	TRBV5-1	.	TGCGCCAGCAGCTCACCGCAGGGGGCGACTAGCGAAGAGACCCAGTACTTC	CASSSPQGATSEETQYF
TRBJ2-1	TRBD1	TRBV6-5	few	TGTGCCAGCAGTTACCGGACAGGGGCAGAACGCAATGAGCAGTTCTTC	CASSYRTGAERNEQFF
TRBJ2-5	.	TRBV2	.	TGTGCCAGCCGCCGGGGTAGAAAGTACCAAGAGACCCAGTACTTC	CASRRGRKYQETQYF
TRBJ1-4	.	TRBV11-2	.	TGTGCCAGCAGCTTAGTGGGATTTTCGAATGAAAAACTGTTTTTT	CASSLVGFSNEKLFF
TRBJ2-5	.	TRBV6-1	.	TGTGCCAGCATCACCCCCGGGGAGACCCAGTACTTC	CASITPGETQYF
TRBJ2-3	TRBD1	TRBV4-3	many	TGCGCCAGCAGCCATGCTCCGGGACAGGGTGAAGATACGCAGTATTTT	CASSHAPGQGEDTQYF
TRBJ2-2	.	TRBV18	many	TGTGCCAGCTCACCCTCGGGACAGAACACCGGGGAGCTGTTTTTT	CASSPSGQNTGELFF
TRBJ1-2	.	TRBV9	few	TGTGCCAGCAGCGTAGCTACGGCAGGGAACTATGGCTACACCTTC	CASSVATAGNYGYTF
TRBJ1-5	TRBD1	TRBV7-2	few	TGTGCCAGCAGCTTTACTGGACAGGGGAATCAGCCCCAGCATTTT	CASSFTGQGNQPQHF
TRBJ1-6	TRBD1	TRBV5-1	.	TGCGCCAGCAGCCCATCTCAGGGGGCGACTAATTCACCCCTCCACTTT	CASSPSQGATNSPLHF
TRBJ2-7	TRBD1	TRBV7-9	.	TGTGCCAGCAGCCAGGGGGCCACCTACGAGCAGTACTTC	CASSQGATYEQYF
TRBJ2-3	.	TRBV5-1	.	TGCGCCAGCAGCTTGGAGAACAGGCCCCGGGGAGATACGCAGTATTTT	CASSLENRPRGDTQYF
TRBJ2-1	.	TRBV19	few	TGTGCCAGTAGCTTCCGGGGGGCAGGGTTCAATGAGCAGTTCTTC	CASSFRGAGFNEQFF
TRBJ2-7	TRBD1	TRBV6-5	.	TGTGCCAGCAGTCGTCGAGGGGGCGCACAGCCTTACGAGCAGTACTTC	CASSRRGGAQPYEQYF
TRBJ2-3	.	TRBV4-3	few	TGCGCCAGCAGCCAAGAAGGGGTAGATACGCAGTATTTT	CASSQEGVDTQYF
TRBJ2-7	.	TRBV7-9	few	TGTGCCAGCAGCCCCGACCCGGGCCGAGAGGGCGAGCAGTACTTC	CASSPDPGREGEQYF
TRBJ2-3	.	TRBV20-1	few	TGCAGTGCTTGGGACGGGACAGATACGCAGTATTTT	CSAWDGTDTQYF
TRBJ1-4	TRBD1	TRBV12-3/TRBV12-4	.	TGTGCCAGCAGTACTTGGGCCAGGGGGAATGAAAAACTGTTTTTT	CASSTWARGNEKLFF
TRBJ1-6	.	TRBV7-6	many	TGTGCCAGCAGCTTAGCAGAGAATTCACCCCTCCACTTT	CASSLAENSPLHF
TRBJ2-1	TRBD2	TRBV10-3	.	TGTGCCATCAGTGATTTTAGCGGGGGGGCCCGAAATGAGCAGTTCTTC	CAISDFSGGARNEQFF
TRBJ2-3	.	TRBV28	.	TGTGCCAGCAGCGAGCTTGCTACAGATACGCAGTATTTT	CASSELATDTQYF
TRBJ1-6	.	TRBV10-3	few	TGTGCCATCAGTGAGTCCGGGCCTCCGAATTCACCCCTCCACTTT	CAISESGPPNSPLHF
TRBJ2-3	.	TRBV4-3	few	TGCGCCAGCAGCCGGAGGGAGTACACAGATACGCAGTATTTT	CASSRREYTDTQYF
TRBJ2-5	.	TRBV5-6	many	TGTGCCAGCAGCTTGTTACTCGAAGAGACCCAGTACTTC	CASSLLLEETQYF
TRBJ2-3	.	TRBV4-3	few	TGCGCCAGCAGCCAAGAGGTGTGGGGAACGCAGTATTTT	CASSQEVWGTQYF
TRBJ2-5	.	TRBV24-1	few	TGTGCCACCAGTGATCAGGGGGAGACCCAGTACTTC	CATSDQGETQYF
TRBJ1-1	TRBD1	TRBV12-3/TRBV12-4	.	TGTGCCAGCAGAACAGGGGGCCCTGAAGCTTTCTTT	CASRTGGPEAFF
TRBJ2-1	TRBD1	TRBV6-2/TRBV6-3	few	TGTGCCAGCAGTCGACAGGGGCCGCCTAACAATGAGCAGTTCTTC	CASSRQGPPNNEQFF
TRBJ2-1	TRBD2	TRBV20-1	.	TGCAGTGCTAGAGATTATCTTGGAAGAGGACTAGCTCCATACAATGAGCAGTTCTTC	CSARDYLGRGLAPYNEQFF
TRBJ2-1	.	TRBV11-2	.	TGTGCCAGCAGCTTATGGACAGTTAATGAGCAGTTCTTC	CASSLWTVNEQFF
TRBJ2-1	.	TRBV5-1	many	TGCGCCAGCAGCCAGTCCAATGAGCAGTTCTTC	CASSQSNEQFF
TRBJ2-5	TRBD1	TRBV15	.	TGTGCCACCAGCAGCTCAAGGACAGGGCTGGGGACCCAGTACTTC	CATSSSRTGLGTQYF
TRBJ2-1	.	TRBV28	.	TGTGCCAGCAGTGTCGGAGCGAATGAGCAGTTCTTC	CASSVGANEQFF
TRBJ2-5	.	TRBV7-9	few	TGTGCCAGCAGCCTCTTCGGGGCACGGGAGACCCAGTACTTC	CASSLFGARETQYF
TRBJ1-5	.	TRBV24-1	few	TGTGCCACCAGTCGCACTCAGGGATCTTCGGGTAGCAATCAGCCCCAGCATTTT	CATSRTQGSSGSNQPQHF
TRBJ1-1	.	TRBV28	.	TGTGCCAGCAGCGACTGGTACACTGAAGCTTTCTTT	CASSDWYTEAFF
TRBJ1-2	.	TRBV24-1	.	TGTGCCACCAGTGCCTCAGCCCGGGACCCGGATAACTATGGCTACACCTTC	CATSASARDPDNYGYTF
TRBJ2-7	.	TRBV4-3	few	TGCGCCAGCAGCCCTGACATCACCTACGAGCAGTACTTC	CASSPDITYEQYF
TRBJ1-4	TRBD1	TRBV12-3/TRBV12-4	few	TGTGCCAGCAGTATCCGGGACAGGGGGACCGAAAAACTGTTTTTT	CASSIRDRGTEKLFF
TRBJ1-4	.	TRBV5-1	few	TGCGCCATCAGCTTTCAGGGCCAGAATGAAAAACTGTTTTTT	CAISFQGQNEKLFF
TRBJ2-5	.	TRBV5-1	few	TGCGCCAGCAGCTTGGCGATTGGACTACCAGGGGAGACCCAGTACTTC	CASSLAIGLPGETQYF
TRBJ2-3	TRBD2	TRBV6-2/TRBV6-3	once	TGTGCCAGCAGTTACGAAGCGGGGGGATTCAGGAATACGCAGTATTTT	CASSYEAGGFRNTQYF
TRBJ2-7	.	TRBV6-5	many	TGTGCCAGCAGTTACCACGAAGCCTACGAGCAGTACTTC	CASSYHEAYEQYF